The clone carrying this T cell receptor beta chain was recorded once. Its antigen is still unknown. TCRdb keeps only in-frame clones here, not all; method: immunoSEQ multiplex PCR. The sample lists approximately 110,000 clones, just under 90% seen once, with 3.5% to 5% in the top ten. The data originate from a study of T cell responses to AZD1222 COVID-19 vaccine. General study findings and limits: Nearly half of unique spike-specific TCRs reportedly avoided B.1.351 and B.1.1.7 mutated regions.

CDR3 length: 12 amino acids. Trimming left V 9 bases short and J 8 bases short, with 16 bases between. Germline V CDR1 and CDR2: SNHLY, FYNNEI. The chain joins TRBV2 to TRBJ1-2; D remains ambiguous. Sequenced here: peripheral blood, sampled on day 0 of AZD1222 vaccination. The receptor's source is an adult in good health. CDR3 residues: CARGDTLGGYTF. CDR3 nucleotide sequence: TGTGCCAGGGGAGACACCCTCGGCGGCTACACCTTC. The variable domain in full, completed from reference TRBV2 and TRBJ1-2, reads EPEVTQTPSHQVTQMGQEVILRCVPISNHLYFYWYRQILGQKVEFLVSFYNNEISEKSEIFDDQFSVERPDGSNFTLKIRSTKLEDSAMYFCARGDTLGGYTFGSGTRLTVV.